Following are 25 T cell receptor beta chains from one sample sequenced in a study of blood T cell repertoires in COVID-19. The repertoire was sequenced with immunoSEQ multiplex PCR; TCRdb's copy has only in-frame clones and lacks some. The sample has about 190,000 clones, around 85% seen once. The sequencing input was peripheral blood. The source is a woman in her 50s with acute or convalescent COVID-19.

The chain uses TRBV28 and TRBJ2-4; D perhaps matches TRBD1 (5 bases). V was clipped by 10 bases and J by 1 base, with 17 bases between them. Germline CDR1 MDHEN, CDR2 SYDVKM. The CDR3 contains 15 residues. CDR3 loop: CATRGLSGAKNIQYF. The CDR3 bases are TGTGCCACCCGTGGTCTTTCAGGGGCCAAAAACATTCAGTACTTC.

The genes are TRBV7-2 and TRBJ2-2, with D perhaps matching TRBD2 (6 bases). This CDR3 comprises 14 residues. Germline loops: CDR1 SGHTA, CDR2 FQGNSA. Trimming removed 8 bases from V and 6 bases from J, with 16 bases in between. In DNA, the CDR3 is TGTGCCAGCCAGGGAGGTAGCCTTGCCGGGGAGCTGTTTTTT. Translating gives CASQGGSLAGELFF.

In nucleotides, the CDR3 is TGTGCCAGCAGCCCGGGACATCCGAACACCGGGGAGCTGTTTTTT. It yields the protein CASSPGHPNTGELFF. The chain links TRBV5-4 to TRBJ2-2; weak D call: TRBD1 (6 bases). Germline lookup yields CDR1 SGHNT and CDR2 YYREEE (reference sequence). The CDR3 loop spans 15 amino acids. Deletions cut 4 bases from V and 0 bases from J, with 10 bases between.

The rearrangement uses TRBV10-2 and TRBJ1-2, with D unresolved. V lost 1 base and J lost 12, with 12 bases in between. The CDR3 length is 12 residues. CDR1 is WSHSY and CDR2 is SAAADI in the germline V gene. The CDR3 DNA reads as TGCGCCAGCAGTGAGTGGGCCTCTCGAAACACCTTC. It encodes CASSEWASRNTF.

This chain connects TRBV24-1 to TRBJ1-3, with D unclear. Germline CDR1 and CDR2: KGHDR and SFDVKD. The V gene lost 7 bases and the J gene lost 2 bases, with 11 bases spanning the gap. The CDR3 loop spans 14 amino acids. The CDR3 nucleotides read TGTGCCACCAGCGCGTTTTCCCCTGGAAACACCATATATTTT. This encodes CATSAFSPGNTIYF.

This rearrangement joins TRBV11-2 to TRBJ2-7; 8 nucleotides agree with TRBD2. V gave up 1 base and J gave up 4 bases; unmatched junction bases: 6. Germline CDR1 and CDR2: SGHAT and FQNNGV. CDR3 length equals 15 residues. CDR3 sequence reads: CASSLGASGRYEQYF. DNA for the CDR3: TGTGCCAGCAGCTTAGGGGCTAGCGGGCGGTACGAGCAGTACTTC.

This rearrangement joins TRBV19 to TRBJ2-1, with TRBD2 identical over 8 bases. This CDR3 has 15 residues. Germline V CDR1 and CDR2: LNHDA, SQIVND (reference sequence). V trimming: 5 bases; J trimming: 4 bases; junction bases outside the gene matches: 7. The DNA for the CDR3 is TGTGCCAGTAGTGTGGGACTAGGGCATTACAATGAGCAGTTCTTC. Its translation: CASSVGLGHYNEQFF.

This clone was seen a few times. V is TRBV10-2 and J is TRBJ1-4; 8 bases fit TRBD1. The CDR3 length is 15 residues. The V and J ends lost 6 bases and 3 bases, in that order; junction bases with no gene match: 6. The V gene's germline CDR1 is WSHSY and CDR2 SAAADI. CDR3 protein: CASREAGGPNEKLFF. The DNA for the CDR3 is TGCGCCAGCAGGGAAGCAGGGGGCCCTAATGAAAAACTGTTTTTT.

The genes are TRBV7-8 and TRBJ2-3; 7 bases map to TRBD2. Germline CDR1 is SGHVS and CDR2 is FQNEAQ. The CDR3 totals 12 residues. V lost 4 bases and J lost 9; bases outside the gene matches: 4. The CDR3 loop reads CASSWERGTQYF. The CDR3 bases are TGTGCCAGCAGCTGGGAGCGGGGCACGCAGTATTTT.

This clone showed up just a few times. This chain links TRBV5-1 with TRBJ1-2; no clear D gene. CDR1 is SGHRS, CDR2 YFSETQ, per germline. This CDR3 is built from 15 residues. Trimming stripped 2 bases from V and 7 bases from J, with 18 bases between. CDR3 residues: CASSFPGNNPGGYTF. The CDR3 DNA reads TGCGCCAGCAGCTTTCCGGGGAACAACCCGGGTGGCTACACCTTC.

The chain combines TRBV7-2 with TRBJ2-4; D gene uncertain. Trimming removed 5 bases at V and 9 bases at J, with 17 bases between. From germline, CDR1 is SGHTA and CDR2 FQGNSA. This CDR3 spans 14 amino acids. The CDR3 loop is CASSLNWAQAIQYF. CDR3 nucleotide sequence: TGTGCCAGCAGCCTAAACTGGGCCCAAGCCATTCAGTACTTC.

The chain has TRBV18 and TRBJ1-2; the D gene is possibly TRBD1 (6 bases). This CDR3 has 16 residues. Germline V gene lookup returns CDR1 KGHSH and CDR2 LQKENI. V lost 2 bases and J lost 10, with 23 bases in between. The CDR3 protein is CASSPGAFFQGRDYTF. The DNA of the CDR3 is TGTGCCAGCTCACCAGGAGCCTTCTTCCAGGGGCGCGACTACACCTTC.

The chain links TRBV11-3 to TRBJ1-1; the D gene is possibly TRBD1 (5 bases). Between the trimmed V and J ends, which lost 5 bases and 7 bases, there was a span of 14 bases. The germline V gene has CDR1 SGHNT and CDR2 YENEEA. This CDR3 has 13 amino acids. CDR3 residues: CASSITQVHEAFF. CDR3 DNA: TGTGCCAGCAGCATTACACAGGTTCATGAAGCTTTCTTT.

This chain joins TRBV29-1 and TRBJ1-2, with a tentative D call TRBD1 (5 bases). This CDR3 comprises 13 residues. Germline V gene data show CDR1 as SQVTM and CDR2 as ANQGSEA. V was shortened by 2 bases and J by 6 bases, with 13 bases between the two germline ends. The DNA for the CDR3 is TGCAGCGTTGAATCCGCAGGGATCCATGGCTACACCTTC. Translation: CSVESAGIHGYTF.

The CDR3 nucleotides read TGTGCCAGCAGCCCCTTCTCGGGTACTGAAGCTTTCTTT. It is translated as CASSPFSGTEAFF. The chain is built from TRBV7-9 and TRBJ1-1; D is unresolved. Per germline, CDR1 SEHNR and CDR2 FQNEAQ (reference sequence). This CDR3 is 13 amino acids long. Trimming removed 5 bases from V and 5 bases from J, with 12 bases in between.

V gene TRBV7-9 combines with J gene TRBJ2-7; 7 positions agree with TRBD2. The V gene end was trimmed by 5 bases and the J gene end by 1 base; junction bases not matched to a gene: 5. CDR1 and CDR2 (germline): SEHNR, FQNEAQ (reference sequence). The CDR3 has 14 residues. CDR3 region: CASSPEAGSYEQYF. The CDR3 coding sequence is TGTGCCAGCAGCCCAGAAGCGGGGTCCTACGAGCAGTACTTC.

The chain couples TRBV19 to TRBJ2-3, with D tentatively TRBD1 (6 bases). Germline CDR1 LNHDA, CDR2 SQIVND (reference sequence). There are 11 residues in the CDR3. Trimming removed 8 bases at V and 7 bases at J, with 10 bases between. The chain's CDR3 is CASLGHHTQYF. The DNA for the CDR3 is TGTGCCAGTTTGGGACACCATACGCAGTATTTT.

This clone has a handful of counts. The gene calls are TRBV7-2 and TRBJ1-2; 10 bases align to TRBD1. The germline CDR1 and CDR2 sequences are SGHTA and FQGNSA. There are 15 residues in the CDR3. V was clipped by 3 bases and J by 7 bases; unmatched bases: 8. CDR3 nucleotide sequence: TGTGCCAGCAGCTTGGGTAGACAGGGGGCGCTTGGCTACACCTTC. Translation gives CASSLGRQGALGYTF.

This chain connects TRBV5-4 to TRBJ2-1; 12 bases map to TRBD2. This CDR3 has 16 amino acids. Germline values: CDR1 SGHNT, CDR2 YYREEE (reference sequence). V was clipped by 4 bases and J by 6 bases; unmatched bases: 8. The CDR3 loop reads CASSPGTSGWGNEQFF. CDR3 nucleotides: TGTGCCAGCAGCCCCGGGACTAGCGGGTGGGGCAATGAGCAGTTCTTC.

V is TRBV15 and J is TRBJ2-5, with D perhaps TRBD2 (5 bases). Germline loops: CDR1 LNHNV, CDR2 YYDKDF (reference sequence). Trimming removed 1 base from V and 4 bases from J, with 10 bases in between. This CDR3 is 14 amino acids long. The chain's CDR3 is CATSRVVAGETQYF. CDR3 DNA sequence: TGTGCCACCAGCAGAGTAGTCGCGGGAGAGACCCAGTACTTC.

The V call is TRBV2, the J call TRBJ2-1, with 7 positions matching TRBD2. The V gene's germline CDR1 is SNHLY and CDR2 FYNNEI. Trimming took 8 bases from V and 10 from J; bases not matched to a gene: 5. The CDR3 is 11 amino acids. The CDR3 region has the DNA TGTGCCAGCGGGGGGGAAGTCGAGCAGTTCTTC. It translates to CASGGEVEQFF. Full variable domain (missing parts from reference TRBV2 and TRBJ2-1): EPEVTQTPSHQVTQMGQEVILRCVPISNHLYFYWYRQILGQKVEFLVSFYNNEISEKSEIFDDQFSVERPDGSNFTLKIRSTKLEDSAMYFCASGGEVEQFFGPGTRLTVL.

The chain joins TRBV19 to TRBJ2-6; a possible D gene is TRBD1 (6 bases). The CDR3 sequence is 16 residues long. CDR1 LNHDA and CDR2 SQIVND come from the germline V gene (reference sequence). Trimming stripped 10 bases from V and 4 bases from J, with 20 bases between. Here the CDR3 reads CATNPQGRRGANVLTF. CDR3 in DNA: TGTGCCACAAACCCCCAGGGGCGACGAGGGGCCAACGTCCTGACTTTC.

The chain is built from TRBV12-5 and TRBJ1-5, with a tentative D call TRBD1 (6 bases). Trimming removed 4 bases at V and 3 bases at J, with 10 bases between. Germline V gene sequence: CDR1 LGHNT, CDR2 FRNRAP. CDR3 size: 14 residues. CDR3 residues: CASGWGHPNQPQHF. As DNA, the CDR3 is TGTGCTAGTGGTTGGGGACACCCCAATCAGCCCCAGCATTTT.

The V call is TRBV19, the J call TRBJ2-1; a possible D gene is TRBD1 (6 bases). This CDR3 spans 16 amino acids. Germline loops: CDR1 LNHDA, CDR2 SQIVND (reference sequence). V was cut by 7 bases and J by 6 bases, with 22 bases left in between. CDR3 nucleotides: TGTGCCAGTATCAACAAACAGGGTGCTCTAGGCAATGAGCAGTTCTTC. Its translation: CASINKQGALGNEQFF. The full variable domain, rest sourced from reference TRBV19 and TRBJ2-1, is DGGITQSPKYLFRKEGQNVTLSCEQNLNHDAMYWYRQDPGQGLRLIYYSQIVNDFQKGDIAEGYSVSREKKESFPLTVTSAQKNPTAFYLCASINKQGALGNEQFFGPGTRLTVL.

This chain connects TRBV7-9 to TRBJ2-5, with D tentatively TRBD2 (5 bases). This CDR3 has 17 residues. The V and J ends lost 3 bases and 2 bases respectively, with 19 bases between them. Germline CDR1 reads SEHNR; CDR2 reads FQNEAQ (reference sequence). The CDR3 here is CASSFSLNPRVQETQYF. CDR3 sequence (DNA): TGTGCCAGCAGCTTTTCTCTTAACCCGCGGGTTCAAGAGACCCAGTACTTC.